Reported below is one TCR beta chain. This sample is drawn from a study of T cell changes during pregnancy in multiple sclerosis. Here immunoSEQ multiplex PCR was the method, and the copy in TCRdb shows in-frame clones only, minus some. Counted here are approximately 90,000 clones, 91% occurring once; the ten biggest clones make up approximately 1.7%. This CDR3 spans 13 amino acids. Trimming stripped 1 base from V and 5 bases from J, with 9 bases between. Per the germline V gene, CDR1 is SGHKS and CDR2 is YYEKEE (reference sequence). The specimen was peripheral blood, collected after pregnancy. This TCR was sampled from a female donor in good health, enrolled as a control in a pregnancy study. The chain joins TRBV5-5 to TRBJ1-2; no clear D. CDR3 sequence reads: CASSLTGEYGYTF. CDR3 nucleotide sequence: TGTGCCAGCAGCTTGACCGGGGAATATGGCTACACCTTC.